Detailed here is one T cell receptor beta chain. The CDR3 spans 13 residues. Trimming at V came to 6 bases and at J to 5 bases, leaving 4 bases not matched to a gene. The data belong to a study of patients and donors after allogeneic stem cell transplantation. MiXCR was run by TCRdb on the RT-PCR reads, yielding one entry per CDR3 protein. The sample has 85,000 to 90,000 distinct CDR3 sequences, around 49% seen once. This sequence was found in a human donor who was either an allogeneic HSCT recipient or a stem cell or donor lymphocyte infusion donor (not recorded which). It is not recorded whose cells these are; they may come from a transplant donor. The sequenced material came from blood, either unsorted or a sorted T cell fraction (not recorded which). The chain is built from TRBV12-3 or TRBV12-4 and TRBJ1-5; 7 bases agree with TRBD1. The CDR3 DNA is TGTGCCAGCAGCCTACAGGGGCATCAGCCCCAGCATTTT. It codes for CASSLQGHQPQHF.